This is a list of T cell receptor beta chains from one sample in a study of T cells after yellow fever vaccination. A single record per CDR3 protein comes from TCRdb applying MiXCR to the 5' RACE reads. The sample records 200,000 to 300,000 distinct CDR3 sequences, about 3.9% being singletons. Sample: PBMCs, taken 15 days after the yellow fever booster vaccination. The origin of the receptors is a man aged 18 to 29 who received the YFV17D yellow fever vaccine. Both conserved end residues are part of each CDR3. The D gene is left open where the match is weak. Only some rows state a clone size, as once, few, many or a class for expanded clones.

V gene	D gene	J gene	clone size	CDR3 length	CDR3 protein	CDR3 DNA
TRBV3-1	.	TRBJ2-1	many	13	CASSLPGRSEQFF	TGTGCCAGCAGCCTCCCAGGGCGTTCTGAGCAGTTCTTC
TRBV29-1	.	TRBJ2-7	many	12	CSVQTDVYEQYF	TGCAGCGTTCAGACAGACGTCTACGAGCAGTACTTC
TRBV7-9	TRBD1	TRBJ2-1	many	15	CASSPTGYLYNEQFF	TGTGCCAGCAGCCCGACAGGGTACCTCTACAATGAGCAGTTCTTC
TRBV11-2	.	TRBJ2-2	many	15	CASSLGASDTGELFF	TGTGCCAGCAGCTTAGGCGCTAGCGACACCGGGGAGCTGTTTTTT
TRBV24-1	TRBD1	TRBJ2-1	many	20	CATSDPPGDRNLGSYNEQFF	TGTGCCACCAGTGACCCTCCGGGGGACAGGAACTTGGGGTCCTACAATGAGCAGTTCTTC
TRBV5-6	.	TRBJ1-2	.	14	CASGPRVPGYGYTF	TGTGCCAGCGGACCTCGGGTTCCTGGCTATGGCTACACCTTC
TRBV12-3/TRBV12-4	TRBD2	TRBJ2-1	many	17	CASSQTRLAGANNEQFF	TGTGCCAGCAGCCAGACCCGACTAGCGGGGGCGAACAATGAGCAGTTCTTC
TRBV4-1	.	TRBJ2-7	many	14	CASSQGTETYEQYF	TGCGCCAGCAGCCAAGGGACGGAGACCTACGAGCAGTACTTC
TRBV20-1	.	TRBJ2-3	many	15	CSARDGPRGADTQYF	TGCAGTGCTAGAGATGGGCCCAGGGGGGCAGATACGCAGTATTTT
TRBV5-6	.	TRBJ2-4	many	13	CASSLWARNIQYF	TGTGCCAGCAGCTTGTGGGCCAGAAACATTCAGTACTTC
TRBV7-2	TRBD1	TRBJ1-2	many	14	CASSLVGQGHGYTF	TGTGCCAGCAGCTTAGTCGGACAGGGACATGGCTACACCTTC
TRBV9	TRBD1	TRBJ1-3	many	17	CASSVGQGRVSGNTIYF	TGTGCCAGCAGCGTAGGACAGGGGAGGGTATCTGGAAACACCATATATTTT
TRBV6-2/TRBV6-3	.	TRBJ2-7	many	17	CASSYRPIGVRSYEQYF	TGTGCCAGCAGTTACCGACCCATAGGGGTGAGGTCCTACGAGCAGTACTTC
TRBV20-1	.	TRBJ1-5	.	12	CSGDKLNQPQHF	TGCAGTGGTGACAAACTTAATCAGCCCCAGCATTTT
TRBV11-2	.	TRBJ2-7	many	12	CASSRGPREQYF	TGTGCCAGCAGCCGGGGACCGCGGGAGCAGTACTTC
TRBV10-2	TRBD1	TRBJ1-5	many	17	CASSERGRFVSNQPQHF	TGCGCCAGCAGTGAGAGGGGGCGATTCGTAAGCAATCAGCCCCAGCATTTT
TRBV5-4	TRBD1	TRBJ1-3	few	14	CASRDQGAGNTIYF	TGTGCCAGCAGAGATCAGGGGGCTGGAAACACCATATATTTT
TRBV4-3	.	TRBJ2-5	many	15	CASSISPTDQETQYF	TGCGCCAGCAGCATATCCCCGACAGACCAAGAGACCCAGTACTTC
TRBV12-5	.	TRBJ1-6	few	13	CASGVEGGSPLHF	TGTGCTAGTGGTGTCGAGGGTGGTTCACCCCTCCACTTT
TRBV9	.	TRBJ2-2	many	14	CASSPPARTGELFF	TGTGCCAGCAGTCCCCCAGCTAGGACCGGGGAGCTGTTTTTT
TRBV3-1	.	TRBJ1-1	many	17	CASSQVPSSDWNTEAFF	TGTGCCAGCAGCCAAGTACCCAGCTCCGATTGGAACACTGAAGCTTTCTTT
TRBV7-9	.	TRBJ2-3	many	14	CASSLPRVTDTQYF	TGTGCCAGCAGCTTACCGCGGGTAACAGATACGCAGTATTTT
TRBV20-1	.	TRBJ2-5	many	13	CSAQRQPPETQYF	TGCAGTGCTCAAAGACAGCCCCCAGAGACCCAGTACTTC
TRBV11-2	.	TRBJ2-1	.	13	CASSLGGTNEQFF	TGTGCCAGCAGCTTAGGGGGGACCAATGAGCAGTTCTTC
TRBV7-2	.	TRBJ1-6	.	12	CASSSEHRPLHF	TGTGCCAGCAGCTCCGAGCATCGGCCCCTCCACTTT
TRBV13	TRBD1	TRBJ1-1	many	15	CASSFDRGRGTEAFF	TGTGCCAGCAGCTTTGACAGGGGGCGAGGGACTGAAGCTTTCTTT
TRBV20-1	.	TRBJ2-5	many	13	CSARVPSWETQYF	TGCAGTGCTAGGGTACCCTCGTGGGAGACCCAGTACTTC
TRBV29-1	.	TRBJ2-1	many	12	CSVGDNHNEQFF	TGCAGCGTTGGGGACAACCACAATGAGCAGTTCTTC